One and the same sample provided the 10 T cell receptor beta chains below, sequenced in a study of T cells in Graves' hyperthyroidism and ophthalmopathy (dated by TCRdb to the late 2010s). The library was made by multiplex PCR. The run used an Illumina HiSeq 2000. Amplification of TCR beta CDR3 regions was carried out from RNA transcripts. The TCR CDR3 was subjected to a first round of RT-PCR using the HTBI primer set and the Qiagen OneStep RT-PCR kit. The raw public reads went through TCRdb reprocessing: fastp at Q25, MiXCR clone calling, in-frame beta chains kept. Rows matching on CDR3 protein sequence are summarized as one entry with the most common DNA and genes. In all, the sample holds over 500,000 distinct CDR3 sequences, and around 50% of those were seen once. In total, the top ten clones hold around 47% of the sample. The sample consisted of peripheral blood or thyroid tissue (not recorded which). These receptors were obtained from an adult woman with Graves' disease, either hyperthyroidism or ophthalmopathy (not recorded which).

In DNA, the CDR3 is TGTGCCAGCAGCGTAGTCTCCGGGGAGCTGTTTTTT. Residues: CASSVVSGELFF. This rearrangement joins TRBV9 to TRBJ2-2; D ambiguous. CDR3 size: 12 residues. Germline CDR1 SGDLS, CDR2 YYNGEE. V was trimmed by 0 bases and J by 6 bases, leaving 3 bases between them.

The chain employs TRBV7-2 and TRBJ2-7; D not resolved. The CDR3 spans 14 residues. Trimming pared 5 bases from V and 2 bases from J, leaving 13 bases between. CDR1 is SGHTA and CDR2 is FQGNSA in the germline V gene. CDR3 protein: CASSQEGHPYEQYF. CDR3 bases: TGTGCCAGCAGCCAAGAAGGTCACCCCTACGAGCAGTACTTC.

CDR3 in amino acids: CASRYDKVAEAFF. In DNA, the CDR3 is TGTGCCAGCAGATATGACAAGGTCGCTGAAGCTTTCTTT. The V and J genes are TRBV6-6 and TRBJ1-1; D ambiguous. Germline values: CDR1 MNHNY, CDR2 SVGAGI (reference sequence). V was cut by 6 bases and J by 6 bases, with 14 bases left in between. This CDR3 has 13 amino acids.

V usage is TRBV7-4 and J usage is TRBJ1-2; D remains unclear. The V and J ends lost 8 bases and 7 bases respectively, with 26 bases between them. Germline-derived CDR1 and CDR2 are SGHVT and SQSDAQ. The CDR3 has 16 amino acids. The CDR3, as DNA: TGTGCCAGCCGAACAGAAGGGCAGGCCGGACTTCTTGGCTACACCTTC. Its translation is CASRTEGQAGLLGYTF.

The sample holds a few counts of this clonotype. CDR3 DNA sequence: TGTGCCAGCAGCTTAGTTCAGGGGGAAGCTTTCTTT. It translates to CASSLVQGEAFF. The chain carries TRBV11-2 and TRBJ1-1; a possible D gene is TRBD1 (6 bases). V was clipped by 1 base and J by 8 bases, with 8 bases between them. The V gene's germline CDR1 is SGHAT and CDR2 FQNNGV. The CDR3 has 12 residues.

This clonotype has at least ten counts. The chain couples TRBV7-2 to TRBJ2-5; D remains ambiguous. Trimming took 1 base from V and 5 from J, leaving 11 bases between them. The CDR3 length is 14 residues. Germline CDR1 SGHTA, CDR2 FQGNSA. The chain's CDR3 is CASSLDPGFETQYF. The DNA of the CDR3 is TGTGCCAGCAGCTTAGACCCGGGTTTTGAGACCCAGTACTTC.

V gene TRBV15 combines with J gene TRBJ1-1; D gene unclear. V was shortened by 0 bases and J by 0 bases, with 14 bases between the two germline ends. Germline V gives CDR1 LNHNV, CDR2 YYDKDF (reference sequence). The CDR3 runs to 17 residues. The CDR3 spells CATSRDPRTVMNTEAFF. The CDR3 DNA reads TGTGCCACCAGCAGAGATCCCCGGACGGTCATGAACACTGAAGCTTTCTTT. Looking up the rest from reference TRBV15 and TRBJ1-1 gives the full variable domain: DAMVIQNPRYQVTQFGKPVTLSCSQTLNHNVMYWYQQKSSQAPKLLFHYYDKDFNNEADTPDNFQSRRPNTSFCFLDIRSPGLGDTAMYLCATSRDPRTVMNTEAFFGQGTRLTVV.

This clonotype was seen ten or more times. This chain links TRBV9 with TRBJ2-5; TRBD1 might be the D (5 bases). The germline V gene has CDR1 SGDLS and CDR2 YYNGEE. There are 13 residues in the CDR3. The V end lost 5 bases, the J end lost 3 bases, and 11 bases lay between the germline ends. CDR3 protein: CASRTETEETQYF. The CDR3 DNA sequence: TGTGCCAGCAGAACTGAGACAGAAGAGACCCAGTACTTC.

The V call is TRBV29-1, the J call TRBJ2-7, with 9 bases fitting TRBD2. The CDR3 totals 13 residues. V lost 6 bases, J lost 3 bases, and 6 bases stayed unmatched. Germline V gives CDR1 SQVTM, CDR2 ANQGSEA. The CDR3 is CSVPAGGGYEQYF. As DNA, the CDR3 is TGCAGCGTACCAGCGGGAGGAGGCTACGAGCAGTACTTC.

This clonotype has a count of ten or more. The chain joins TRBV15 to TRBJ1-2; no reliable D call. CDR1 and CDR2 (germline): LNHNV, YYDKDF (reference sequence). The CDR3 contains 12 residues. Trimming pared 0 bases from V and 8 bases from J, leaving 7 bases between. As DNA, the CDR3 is TGTGCCACCAGCAGAGATCGTCAGGGCTACACCTTC. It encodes CATSRDRQGYTF.